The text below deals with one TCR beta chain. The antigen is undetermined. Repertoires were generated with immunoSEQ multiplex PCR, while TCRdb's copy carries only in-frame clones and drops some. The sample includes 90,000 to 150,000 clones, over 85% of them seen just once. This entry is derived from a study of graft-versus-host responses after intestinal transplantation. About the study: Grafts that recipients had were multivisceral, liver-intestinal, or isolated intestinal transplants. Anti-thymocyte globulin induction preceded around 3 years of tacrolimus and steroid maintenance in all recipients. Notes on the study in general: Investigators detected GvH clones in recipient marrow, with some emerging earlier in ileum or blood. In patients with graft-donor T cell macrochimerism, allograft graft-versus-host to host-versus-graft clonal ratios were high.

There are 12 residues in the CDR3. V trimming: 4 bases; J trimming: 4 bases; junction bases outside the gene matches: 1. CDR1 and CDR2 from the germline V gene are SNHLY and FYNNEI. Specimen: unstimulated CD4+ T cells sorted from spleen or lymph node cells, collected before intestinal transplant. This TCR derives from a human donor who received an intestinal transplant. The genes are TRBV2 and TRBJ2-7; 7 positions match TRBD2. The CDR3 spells CASSVGGYEQYF. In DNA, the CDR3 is TGTGCCAGCAGTGTGGGAGGGTACGAGCAGTACTTC.